The T cell receptor (beta chain) under discussion was sequenced for a study of identical twins. MiXCR, run by TCRdb on the 5' RACE reads, gives a single entry per CDR3 protein. The sample holds 1,800,000 or so distinct CDR3 sequences; 32% are singletons and the top ten take 0.25% to 0.3%. The TCR was taken from a newborn girl in good health. The source material was cord blood.

The CDR3, as DNA: TGTGCCAGCAGTCCCACAGGGGGCCCTAATGAAAAACTGTTTTTT. It translates to CASSPTGGPNEKLFF. The V gene is TRBV12-3 or TRBV12-4, the J gene TRBJ1-4; TRBD1 matches at 9 bases. The V gene end was trimmed by 5 bases and the J gene end by 3 bases; junction bases not matched to a gene: 4. The CDR3 is made up of 15 amino acids.